The 3 T cell receptor beta chains below were found in one sample sequenced in a study of human T cells and chemical hapten exposure. Time point described: patch test 3, about 24 weeks after DPC sensitization. Treatment described: therapeutic diphenylcyclopropenone sensitization with weekly scalp DPC. TCRdb analysed the RACE reads with MiXCR anew, one entry per CDR3 protein. The data hold some 74,000 distinct CDR3 sequences, with 10% to 15% observed a single time. This specimen consisted of whole blood, obtained in connection with sensitization to the hapten diphenylcyclopropenone (DPC). The receptors here all came from a woman aged 50 to 65 with alopecia areata. Some clones in this sample may be carry-over from other donors' samples.

This clonotype was counted many times. The chain combines TRBV21-1 with TRBJ2-7; the D segment call TRBD1 is taken from the table without a DNA check. TRBV21-1 is marked as a pseudogene. CDR3 length equals 13 residues. CDR3 coding DNA: TGTGCCACCTCGACAGGACGGTCCTACGAGCAGTACTTC. It specifies CATSTGRSYEQYF.

This clonotype was detected only a few times. The chain combines TRBV20-1 with TRBJ1-5; maybe TRBD1 (5 bases). The CDR3 spans 14 residues. The germline V and J ends were trimmed by 3 bases and 0 bases, with 9 bases remaining between them. In germline, CDR1 is DFQATT, CDR2 SNEGSKA (reference sequence). This chain's CDR3 is CSARVGASNQPQHF. The CDR3 region has the DNA TGCAGTGCTAGGGTCGGGGCTAGCAATCAGCCCCAGCATTTT.

This clonotype was picked up a small number of times. CDR3 bases: TGTGCCAGCAGCTTGGACGTCTTCGGACAATATGGGGCCAACGTCCTGACTTTC. It yields the protein CASSLDVFGQYGANVLTF. This rearrangement joins TRBV5-6 to TRBJ2-6, with D possibly matching TRBD1 (5 bases). V gave up 0 bases and J gave up 3 bases, with 16 bases separating them. The germline V gene has CDR1 SGHDT and CDR2 YYEEEE. The CDR3 is 18 amino acids.